This TCR beta chain was sequenced in a study of cytomegalovirus exposure and HLA in healthy donors. PCR employed 60 Vbeta and 13 Jbeta primers. Here immunoSEQ multiplex PCR was the method, and the copy in TCRdb shows in-frame clones only, minus some. Among under 150,000 clones listed, around 70% were seen once. Study-wide results and limits: Accounts indicate the classifier identified cytomegalovirus status with strong specificity and sensitivity. Later findings reportedly placed an Asian-associated ancestry cluster below the roughly 700-donor mean for N-insertions.

Points on this clone: Antigen specificity is unknown.

The receptor's source is a man aged 30-40 years in good health and CMV-seropositive. Sequencing used PBMCs.

The CDR3 is CASSVETPPYEQYF. CDR3 DNA: TGTGCCAGCAGTGTTGAGACTCCACCCTACGAGCAGTACTTC. The V gene is TRBV2, the J gene TRBJ2-7; D is uncertain. This CDR3 contains 14 residues. V shed 4 bases and J shed 2 bases, with 12 bases lying between them. CDR1 and CDR2 from the germline V gene are SNHLY and FYNNEI.